Shown below are 8 T cell receptor beta chains from a single sample sequenced in a study of blood T cell repertoires in COVID-19. Data came from immunoSEQ multiplex PCR; TCRdb stores just in-frame clones and leaves some out. The sample consists of around 95,000 clones, over 75% of them appearing once. What was sequenced was peripheral blood. The receptors stem from a human donor in a cohort sampled during active COVID-19.

The CDR3, as DNA: TGTGCCAGCAGTGGACAGGGGTTTGGCTACACCTTC. Translation: CASSGQGFGYTF. The chain uses TRBV12-3 or TRBV12-4 and TRBJ1-2; 9 bases align to TRBD1. Trimming at V came to 5 bases and at J to 7 bases, leaving 2 bases not matched to a gene. The CDR3 is made up of 12 amino acids.

The chain joins TRBV6-5 to TRBJ2-7; 12 bases map to TRBD2. V trimming: 6 bases; J trimming: 12 bases; junction bases outside the gene matches: 9. The CDR3 has 13 residues. Germline assignment: CDR1 MNHEY and CDR2 SVGAGI. CDR3 residues: CASSSSGRAWWYF. The DNA for the CDR3 is TGTGCCAGCAGCTCTAGCGGGAGGGCCTGGTGGTACTTC.

This clone was counted a single time. This rearrangement joins TRBV27 to TRBJ2-7; 9 bases are shared with TRBD2. Germline V gives CDR1 MNHEY, CDR2 SMNVEV (reference sequence). The length of the CDR3 is 15 residues. After removal of 8 bases from V and 4 bases from J, the junction contained 12 bases not matched to a gene. CDR3 in amino acids: CASGSGAGGPYEQYF. In DNA form, the CDR3 reads TGTGCCAGCGGGTCTGGGGCGGGAGGGCCTTACGAGCAGTACTTC.

CDR3 sequence: CASSTGTSRHNEQFF. The CDR3 region has the DNA TGTGCCAGCAGTACCGGGACTAGCAGACACAATGAGCAGTTCTTC. This rearrangement joins TRBV6-2 or TRBV6-3 to TRBJ2-1, with TRBD2 matching 9 bases. V gave up 5 bases and J gave up 5 bases; unmatched junction bases: 7. Germline CDR1 MNHEY, CDR2 SVGEGT. CDR3 length: 15 residues.

The chain combines TRBV4-1 with TRBJ1-3; D is perhaps TRBD1 (6 bases). The V end was cut by 0 bases, the J end by 2 bases, with 14 bases between. Germline V lookup: CDR1 MGHRA, CDR2 YSYEKL. CDR3 size: 17 residues. Here the CDR3 reads CASSQDPRGSPGNTIYF. The CDR3 DNA sequence: TGCGCCAGCAGCCAAGATCCCAGGGGATCTCCTGGAAACACCATATATTTT.

CDR3 in amino acids: CASSLWGGGADTQYF. CDR3 sequence (DNA): TGCGCCAGCAGCTTGTGGGGCGGGGGGGCAGATACGCAGTATTTT. J is TRBJ2-3 and V is TRBV5-1, with 9 bases identical to TRBD2. Germline lookup yields CDR1 SGHRS and CDR2 YFSETQ. The CDR3 sequence is 15 residues long. With 1 base clipped from V and 4 bases from J, the junction kept 4 bases outside the gene matches. Supplemented by reference TRBV5-1 and TRBJ2-3, the full variable domain reads KAGVTQTPRYLIKTRGQQVTLSCSPISGHRSVSWYQQTPGQGLQFLFEYFSETQRNKGNFPGRFSGRQFSNSRSEMNVSTLELGDSALYLCASSLWGGGADTQYFGPGTRLTVL.

The chain has TRBV2 and TRBJ1-4; 7 bases are shared with TRBD1. This CDR3 is 15 amino acids long. CDR1 is SNHLY and CDR2 is FYNNEI in the germline V gene. V trimming: 5 bases; J trimming: 1 base; junction bases outside the gene matches: 4. For the CDR3, the DNA is TGTGCCAGCAGTTTCGGGGACAGAACTAATGAAAAACTGTTTTTT. This gives the protein CASSFGDRTNEKLFF.

A few counts support this clone. The chain employs TRBV6-1 and TRBJ2-1, with D possibly matching TRBD1 (6 bases). This CDR3 region has 16 residues. V shed 4 bases and J shed 0 bases, with 13 bases lying between them. CDR1 is MNHNS, CDR2 SASEGT, per germline. The CDR3 nucleotides are TGTGCCAGCAGTGCAGGACAGCTTGGCTCCTACAATGAGCAGTTCTTC. Translated: CASSAGQLGSYNEQFF.